This TCR beta chain was captured in a study of cytomegalovirus exposure and HLA in healthy donors. Generated by immunoSEQ multiplex PCR, the TCRdb table keeps only in-frame clones and is missing some. The repertoire holds 250,000 to 350,000 clones, 70% to 90% seen once, with around 0.88% in the top ten. Whole-study results and caveats: While the bulk of TCR sequences proved rare, some public TCRs turned up in many donors. As was reported, the classifier diagnosed cytomegalovirus status with high specificity and sensitivity. The study put 150 or so TCR beta chains on its list as cytomegalovirus-associated. Specificity of a few CMV-associated chains for CMV antigens was verified in vitro.

A remark on this clone: Antigen unknown. Other DNA sequences in the same sample also yield this CDR3.

V gave up 6 bases and J gave up 5 bases, with 7 bases separating them. The germline V gene has CDR1 MNHEY and CDR2 SVGAGI. This CDR3 has 11 residues. The chain has TRBV6-5 and TRBJ1-1, with a weak D call TRBD1 (5 bases). Input material: PBMCs. This clonotype was obtained from a man aged 30-40 years in good health and CMV-seronegative. CDR3 DNA sequence: TGTGCCAGCAGCCAGGGAACTGAAGCTTTCTTT. Translated: CASSQGTEAFF.